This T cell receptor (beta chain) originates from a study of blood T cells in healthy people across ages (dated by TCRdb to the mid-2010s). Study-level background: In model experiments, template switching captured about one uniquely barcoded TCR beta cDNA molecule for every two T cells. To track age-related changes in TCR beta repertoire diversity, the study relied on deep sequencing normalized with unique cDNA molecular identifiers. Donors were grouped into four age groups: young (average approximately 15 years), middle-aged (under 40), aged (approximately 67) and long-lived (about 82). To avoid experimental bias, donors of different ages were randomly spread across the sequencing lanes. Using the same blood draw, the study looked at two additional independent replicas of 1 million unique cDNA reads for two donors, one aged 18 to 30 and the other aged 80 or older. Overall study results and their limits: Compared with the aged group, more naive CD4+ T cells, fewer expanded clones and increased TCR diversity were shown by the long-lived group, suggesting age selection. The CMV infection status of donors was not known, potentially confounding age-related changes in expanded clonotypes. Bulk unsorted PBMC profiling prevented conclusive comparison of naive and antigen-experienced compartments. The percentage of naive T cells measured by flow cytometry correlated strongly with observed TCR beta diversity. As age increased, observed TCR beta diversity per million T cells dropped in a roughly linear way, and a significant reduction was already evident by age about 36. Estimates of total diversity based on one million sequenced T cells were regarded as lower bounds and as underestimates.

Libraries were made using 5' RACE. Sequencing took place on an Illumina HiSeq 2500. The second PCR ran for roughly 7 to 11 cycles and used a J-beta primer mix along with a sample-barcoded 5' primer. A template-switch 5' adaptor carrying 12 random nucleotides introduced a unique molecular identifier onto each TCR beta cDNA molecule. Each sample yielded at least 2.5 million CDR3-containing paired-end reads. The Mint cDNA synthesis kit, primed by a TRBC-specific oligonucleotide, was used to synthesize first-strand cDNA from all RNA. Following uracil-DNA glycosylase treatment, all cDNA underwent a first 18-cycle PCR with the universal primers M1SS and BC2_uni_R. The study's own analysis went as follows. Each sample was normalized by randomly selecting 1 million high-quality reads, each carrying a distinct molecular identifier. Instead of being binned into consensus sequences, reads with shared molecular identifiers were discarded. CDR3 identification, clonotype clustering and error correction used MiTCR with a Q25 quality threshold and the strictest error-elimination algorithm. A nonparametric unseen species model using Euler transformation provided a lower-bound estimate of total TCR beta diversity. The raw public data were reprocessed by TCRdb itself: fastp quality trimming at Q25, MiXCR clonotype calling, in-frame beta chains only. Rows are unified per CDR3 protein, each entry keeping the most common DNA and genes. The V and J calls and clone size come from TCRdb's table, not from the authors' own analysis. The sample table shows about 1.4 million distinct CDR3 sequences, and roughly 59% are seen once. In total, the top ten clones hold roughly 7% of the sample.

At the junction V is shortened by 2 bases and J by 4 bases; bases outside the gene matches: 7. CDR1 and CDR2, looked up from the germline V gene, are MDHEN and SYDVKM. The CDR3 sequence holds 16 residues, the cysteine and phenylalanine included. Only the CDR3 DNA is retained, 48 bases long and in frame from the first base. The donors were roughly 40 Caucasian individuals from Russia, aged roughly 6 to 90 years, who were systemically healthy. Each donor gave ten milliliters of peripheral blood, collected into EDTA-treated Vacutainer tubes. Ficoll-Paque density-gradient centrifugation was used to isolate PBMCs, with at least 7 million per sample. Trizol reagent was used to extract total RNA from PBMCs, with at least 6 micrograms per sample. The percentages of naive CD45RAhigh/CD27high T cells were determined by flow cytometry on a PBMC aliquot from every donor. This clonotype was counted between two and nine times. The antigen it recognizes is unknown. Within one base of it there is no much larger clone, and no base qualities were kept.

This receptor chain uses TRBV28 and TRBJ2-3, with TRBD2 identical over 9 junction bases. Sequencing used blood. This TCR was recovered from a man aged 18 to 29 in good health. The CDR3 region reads CASSLRAGGPPDTQYF. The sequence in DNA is TGTGCCAGCAGTTTAAGGGCGGGGGGGCCGCCAGATACGCAGTATTTT.